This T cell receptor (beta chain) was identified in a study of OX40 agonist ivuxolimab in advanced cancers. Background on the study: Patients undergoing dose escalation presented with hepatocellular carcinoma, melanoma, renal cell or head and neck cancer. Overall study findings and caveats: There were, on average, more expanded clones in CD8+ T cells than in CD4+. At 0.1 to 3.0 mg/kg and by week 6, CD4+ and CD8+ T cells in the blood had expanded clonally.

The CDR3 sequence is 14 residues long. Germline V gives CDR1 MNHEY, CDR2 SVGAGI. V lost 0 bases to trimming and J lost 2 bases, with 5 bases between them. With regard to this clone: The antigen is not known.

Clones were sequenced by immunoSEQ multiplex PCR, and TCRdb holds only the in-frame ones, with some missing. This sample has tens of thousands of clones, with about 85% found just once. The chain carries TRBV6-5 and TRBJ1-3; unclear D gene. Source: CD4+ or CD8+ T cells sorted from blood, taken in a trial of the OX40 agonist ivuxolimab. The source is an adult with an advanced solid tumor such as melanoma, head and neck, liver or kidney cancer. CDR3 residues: CASSYSRPGNTIYF. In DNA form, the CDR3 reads TGTGCCAGCAGTTACTCACGTCCTGGAAACACCATATATTTT.